This T cell receptor beta chain is drawn from a study of T cell repertoires in cytomegalovirus infection. The overall study: Public TCR beta signatures indicated both CMV infection and matching HLA type. Notes on the study in general: HLA-C-restricted CMV-specific TCR beta clonotypes were dominant in the ex vivo response. Pooled public TCR beta family frequency picked out CMV carriers with the relevant HLA.

Using its own MiXCR run on the reads, TCRdb lists one record per CDR3 protein. The sample includes 300,000 to 450,000 distinct CDR3 sequences, 15% to 20% of them seen just once. At least ten counts were recorded for this clonotype. Antigen unknown. Germline assignment: CDR1 SGHVS and CDR2 FNYEAQ. The CDR3 totals 12 residues. The V and J ends lost 8 bases and 5 bases, in that order; junction bases with no gene match: 5. The receptor was isolated from a human donor in good health (CMV status not recorded). Some clones in this sample may be carry-over from other donors' samples. V usage is TRBV7-6 and J usage is TRBJ2-5; 7 positions match TRBD1. Material for sequencing was PBMCs. The CDR3 bases are TGTGCCAGCTCAGGGGGTAGGGAGACCCAGTACTTC. As protein: CASSGGRETQYF.